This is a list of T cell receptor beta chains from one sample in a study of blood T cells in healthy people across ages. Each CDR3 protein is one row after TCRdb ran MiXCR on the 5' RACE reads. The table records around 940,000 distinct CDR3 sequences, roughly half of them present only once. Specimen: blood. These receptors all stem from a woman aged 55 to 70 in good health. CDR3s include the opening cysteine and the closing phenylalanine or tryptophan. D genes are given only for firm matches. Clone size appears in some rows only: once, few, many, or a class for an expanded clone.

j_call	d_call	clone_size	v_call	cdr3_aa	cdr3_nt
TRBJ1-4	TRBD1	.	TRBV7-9	CAAGPGQGREKLFF	TGTGCCGCGGGCCCGGGACAGGGTCGTGAAAAACTGTTTTTT
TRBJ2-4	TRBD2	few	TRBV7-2	CASSPTSGQYNEQYF	TGTGCCAGCAGCCCGACTAGCGGGCAGTACAATGAGCAGTACTTC
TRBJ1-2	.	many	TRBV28	CASSFQAINYGYTF	TGTGCCAGCAGTTTTCAGGCTATTAACTATGGCTACACCTTC
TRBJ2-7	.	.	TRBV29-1	CSGEEWETHEQYF	TGCAGCGGTGAGGAGTGGGAGACCCACGAGCAGTACTTC
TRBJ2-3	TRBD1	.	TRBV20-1	CSASRTGGVTDTRYF	TGCAGTGCTAGTAGGACAGGGGGGGTCACAGATACGCGGTATTTT
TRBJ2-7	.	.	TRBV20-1	CSARPGEMDYEQYF	TGCAGTGCCCGACCGGGGGAGATGGACTACGAGCAGTACTTC
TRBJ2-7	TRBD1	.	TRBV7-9	CASSDFSPQNPCGTGYEQYF	TGTGCCAGCAGCGATTTTAGCCCCCAGAACCCCTGCGGGACAGGCTACGAGCAGTACTTC
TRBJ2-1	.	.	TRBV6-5	CASKPAPDQINEQFF	TGTGCCAGCAAACCCGCCCCGGATCAAATAAATGAGCAGTTCTTC
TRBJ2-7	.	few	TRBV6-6	CASTNGGYEQYF	TGTGCCAGCACCAATGGGGGTTACGAGCAGTACTTC
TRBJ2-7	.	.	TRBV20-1	CSARVVGGQLSYEQYF	TGCAGTGCTAGAGTAGTCGGGGGGCAGCTTTCCTACGAGCAGTACTTC
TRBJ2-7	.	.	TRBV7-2	CASSLSSVIYEQYF	TGTGCCAGCAGCTTAAGTTCTGTGATCTACGAGCAGTACTTC
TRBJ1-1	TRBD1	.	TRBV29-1	CSAQGSGTEAFF	TGCAGCGCACAGGGGTCAGGCACTGAAGCTTTCTTT
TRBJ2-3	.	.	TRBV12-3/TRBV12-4	CASRRRESADTQYF	TGTGCCAGCAGGAGGAGAGAAAGCGCAGATACGCAATATTTT
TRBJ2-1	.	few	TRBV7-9	CASSLARDGARQFF	TGTGCCAGCAGCTTAGCGAGGGATGGGGCTAGACAGTTCTTC
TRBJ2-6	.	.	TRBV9	CASSGGRTFSGANVLTF	TGTGCCAGCAGCGGGGGGAGGACTTTCTCTGGGGCCAACGTCCTGACTTTC
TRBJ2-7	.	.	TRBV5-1	CASSLDGQKPYEQYF	TGCGCCAGCAGCTTGGACGGACAGAAACCCTACGAGCAGTACTTC